This T cell receptor (beta chain) was observed in a study of blood T cell repertoires in COVID-19. Some clones are missing from TCRdb's copy, which holds only in-frame ones; the method was immunoSEQ multiplex PCR. The sample lists over 200,000 clones, approximately 81% occurring once. This clone is a singleton in its sample. V was trimmed by 3 bases and J by 2 bases, leaving 14 bases between them. The V gene's germline CDR1 is SGDLS and CDR2 YYNGEE. The CDR3 is 15 amino acids. The clonotype was recovered from an elderly woman with acute or convalescent COVID-19. This sequence joins TRBV9 and TRBJ2-5, with a tentative D call TRBD1 (5 bases). Sequences were obtained from peripheral blood. CDR3: CASSGTPKSQETQYF. The CDR3 DNA follows: TGTGCCAGCAGCGGGACACCAAAATCGCAAGAGACCCAGTACTTC.